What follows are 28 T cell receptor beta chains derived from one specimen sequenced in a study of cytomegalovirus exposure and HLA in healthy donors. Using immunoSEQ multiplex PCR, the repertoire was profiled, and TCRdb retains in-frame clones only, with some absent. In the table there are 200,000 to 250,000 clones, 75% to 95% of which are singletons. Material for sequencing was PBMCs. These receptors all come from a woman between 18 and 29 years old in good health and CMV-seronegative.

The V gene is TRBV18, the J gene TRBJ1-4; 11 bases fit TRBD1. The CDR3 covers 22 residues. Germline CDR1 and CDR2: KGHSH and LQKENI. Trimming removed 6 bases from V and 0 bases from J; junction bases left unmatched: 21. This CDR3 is CASSAKRRPGTGGLSTNEKLFF. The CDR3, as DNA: TGTGCCAGCTCTGCCAAAAGACGTCCAGGGACAGGGGGACTCTCAACTAATGAAAAACTGTTTTTT.

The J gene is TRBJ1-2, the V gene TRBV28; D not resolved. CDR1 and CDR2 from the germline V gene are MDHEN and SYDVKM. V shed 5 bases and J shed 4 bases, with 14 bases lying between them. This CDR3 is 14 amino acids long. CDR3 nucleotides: TGTGCCAGCAGTCCCGCCCGCTACAGCTATGGCTACACCTTC. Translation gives CASSPARYSYGYTF.

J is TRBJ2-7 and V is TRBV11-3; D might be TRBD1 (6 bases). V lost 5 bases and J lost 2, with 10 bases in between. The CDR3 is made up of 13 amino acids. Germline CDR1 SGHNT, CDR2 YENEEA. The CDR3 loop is CASSQGTPYEQYF. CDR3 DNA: TGTGCCAGCAGCCAGGGGACGCCCTACGAGCAGTACTTC. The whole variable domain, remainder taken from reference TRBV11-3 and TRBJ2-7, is EAGVVQSPRYKIIEKKQPVAFWCNPISGHNTLYWYLQNLGQGPELLIRYENEEAVDDSQLPKDRFSAERLKGVDSTLKIQPAELGDSAVYLCASSQGTPYEQYFGPGTRLTVT.

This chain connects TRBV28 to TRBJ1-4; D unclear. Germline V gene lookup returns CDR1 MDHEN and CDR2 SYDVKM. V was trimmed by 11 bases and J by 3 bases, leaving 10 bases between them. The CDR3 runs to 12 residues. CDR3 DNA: TGTGCCTCGAGGGCAGCTAATGAAAAACTGTTTTTT. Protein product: CASRAANEKLFF.

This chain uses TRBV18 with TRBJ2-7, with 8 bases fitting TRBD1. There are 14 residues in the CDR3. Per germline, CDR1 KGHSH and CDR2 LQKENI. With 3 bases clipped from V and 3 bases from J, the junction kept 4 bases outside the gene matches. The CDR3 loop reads CASSPRTGNYEQYF. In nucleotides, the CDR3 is TGTGCCAGCTCACCCAGGACAGGGAACTACGAGCAGTACTTC.

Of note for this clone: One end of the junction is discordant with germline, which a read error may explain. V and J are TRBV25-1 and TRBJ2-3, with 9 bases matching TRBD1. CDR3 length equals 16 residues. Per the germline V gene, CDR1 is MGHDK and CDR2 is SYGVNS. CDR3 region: CASNEDRGAIGDTQYF. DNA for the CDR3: TGTGCCAGCAATGAAGACAGGGGGGCGATAGGTGATACGCAGTATTTT.

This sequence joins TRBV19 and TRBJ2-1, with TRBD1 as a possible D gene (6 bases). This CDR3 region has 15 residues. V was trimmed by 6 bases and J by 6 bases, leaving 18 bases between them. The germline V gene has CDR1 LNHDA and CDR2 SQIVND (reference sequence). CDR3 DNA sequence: TGTGCCAGTAGCCAGGGGACCCGAAGTGGCAATGAGCAGTTCTTC. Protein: CASSQGTRSGNEQFF.

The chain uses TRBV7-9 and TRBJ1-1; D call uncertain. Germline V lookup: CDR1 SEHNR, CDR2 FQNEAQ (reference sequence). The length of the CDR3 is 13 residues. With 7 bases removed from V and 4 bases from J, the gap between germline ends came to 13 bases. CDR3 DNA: TGTGCCAGCACACCTACCCCGGGCACTGAAGCTTTCTTT. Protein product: CASTPTPGTEAFF.

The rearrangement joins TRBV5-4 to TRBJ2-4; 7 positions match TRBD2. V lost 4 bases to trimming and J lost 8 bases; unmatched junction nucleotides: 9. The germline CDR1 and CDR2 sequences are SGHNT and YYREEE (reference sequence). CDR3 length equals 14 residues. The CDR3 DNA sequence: TGTGCCAGCAGCCCGAACGCCCTAGCGGACATTCAGTACTTC. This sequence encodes CASSPNALADIQYF.

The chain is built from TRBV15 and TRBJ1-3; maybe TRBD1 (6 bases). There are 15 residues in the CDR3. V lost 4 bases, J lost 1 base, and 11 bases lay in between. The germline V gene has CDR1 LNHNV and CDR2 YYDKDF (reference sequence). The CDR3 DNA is TGTGCCACCAGCATGGGGGGGCCTTCTGGAAACACCATATATTTT. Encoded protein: CATSMGGPSGNTIYF.

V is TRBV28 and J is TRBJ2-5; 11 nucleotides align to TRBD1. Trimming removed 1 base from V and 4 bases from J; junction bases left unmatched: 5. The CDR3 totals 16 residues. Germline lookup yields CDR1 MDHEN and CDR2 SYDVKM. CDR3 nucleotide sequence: TGTGCCAGCAGTTTATTTGGGACAGGGGGGCGAGAGACCCAGTACTTC. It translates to CASSLFGTGGRETQYF.

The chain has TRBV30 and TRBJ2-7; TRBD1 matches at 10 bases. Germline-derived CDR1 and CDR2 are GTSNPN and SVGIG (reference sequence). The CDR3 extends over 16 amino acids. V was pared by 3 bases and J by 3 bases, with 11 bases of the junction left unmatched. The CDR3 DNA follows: TGTGCCTGGAGGGACGGGGGGACAGGGGATTTCTACGAGCAGTACTTC. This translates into CAWRDGGTGDFYEQYF.

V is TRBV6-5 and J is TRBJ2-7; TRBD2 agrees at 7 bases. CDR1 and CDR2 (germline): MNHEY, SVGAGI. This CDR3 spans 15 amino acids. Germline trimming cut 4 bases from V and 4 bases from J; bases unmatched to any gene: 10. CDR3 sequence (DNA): TGTGCCAGCAGTTCGCCAAGCGGGAAGAGATACGAGCAGTACTTC. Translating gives CASSSPSGKRYEQYF.

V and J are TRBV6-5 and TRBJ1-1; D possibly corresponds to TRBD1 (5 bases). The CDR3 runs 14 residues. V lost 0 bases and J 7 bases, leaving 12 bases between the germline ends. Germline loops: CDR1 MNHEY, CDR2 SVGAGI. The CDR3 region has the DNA TGTGCCAGCAGTTACTCGAGGATACAGGTTGAAGCTTTCTTT. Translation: CASSYSRIQVEAFF.

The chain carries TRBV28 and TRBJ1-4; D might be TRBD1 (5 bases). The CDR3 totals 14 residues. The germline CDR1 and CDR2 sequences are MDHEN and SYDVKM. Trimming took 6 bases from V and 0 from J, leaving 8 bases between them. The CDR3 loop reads CASRQGATNEKLFF. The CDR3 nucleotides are TGTGCCAGCAGGCAGGGCGCAACTAATGAAAAACTGTTTTTT.

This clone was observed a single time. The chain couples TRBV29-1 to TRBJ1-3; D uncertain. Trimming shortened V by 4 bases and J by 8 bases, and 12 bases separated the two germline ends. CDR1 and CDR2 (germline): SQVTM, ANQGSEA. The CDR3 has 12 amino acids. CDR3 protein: CSVGRLGDTIYF. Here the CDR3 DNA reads TGCAGCGTTGGAAGACTCGGGGACACCATATATTTT.

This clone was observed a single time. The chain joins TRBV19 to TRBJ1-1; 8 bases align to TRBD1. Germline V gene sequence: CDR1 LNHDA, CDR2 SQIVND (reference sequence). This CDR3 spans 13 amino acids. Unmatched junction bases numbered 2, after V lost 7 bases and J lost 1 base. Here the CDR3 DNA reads TGTGCCAGTAAAGGACAGGGGAACACTGAAGCTTTCTTT. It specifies CASKGQGNTEAFF.

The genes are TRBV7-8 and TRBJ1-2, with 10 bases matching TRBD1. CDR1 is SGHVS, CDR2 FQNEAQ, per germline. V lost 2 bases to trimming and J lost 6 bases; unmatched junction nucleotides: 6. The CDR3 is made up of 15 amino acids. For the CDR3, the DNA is TGTGCCAGCAGCTTACCGGGACAGGGGAGGAATGGCTACACCTTC. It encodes CASSLPGQGRNGYTF.

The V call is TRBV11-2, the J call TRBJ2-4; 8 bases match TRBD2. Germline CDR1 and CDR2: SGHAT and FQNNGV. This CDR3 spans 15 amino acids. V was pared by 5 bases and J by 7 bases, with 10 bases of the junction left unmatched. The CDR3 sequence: CASSARASGGNIQYF. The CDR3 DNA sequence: TGTGCCAGCAGCGCCCGGGCCTCGGGGGGGAACATTCAGTACTTC.

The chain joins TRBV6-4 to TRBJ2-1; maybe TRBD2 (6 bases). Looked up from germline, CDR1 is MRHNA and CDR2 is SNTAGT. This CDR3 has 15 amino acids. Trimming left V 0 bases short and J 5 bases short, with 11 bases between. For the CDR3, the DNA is TGTGCCAGCAGTGACTCTTGGCGGACTAACAATGAGCAGTTCTTC. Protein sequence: CASSDSWRTNNEQFF.

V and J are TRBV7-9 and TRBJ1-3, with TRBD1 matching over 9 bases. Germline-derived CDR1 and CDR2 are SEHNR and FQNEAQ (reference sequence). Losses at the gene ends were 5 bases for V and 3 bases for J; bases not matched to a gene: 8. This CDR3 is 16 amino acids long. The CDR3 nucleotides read TGTGCCAGCAGCCCACGGGACAGGGTTTATGGAAACACCATATATTTT. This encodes CASSPRDRVYGNTIYF.

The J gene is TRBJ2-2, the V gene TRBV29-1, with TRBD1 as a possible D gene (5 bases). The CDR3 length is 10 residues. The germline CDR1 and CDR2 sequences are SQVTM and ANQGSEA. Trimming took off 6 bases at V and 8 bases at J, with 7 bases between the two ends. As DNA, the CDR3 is TGCAGCGTCAGGGATGGGGAGCTGTTTTTT. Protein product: CSVRDGELFF.

CDR3 coding DNA: TGTGCCAGTAGTATAGGCACAGGAGACGAGCAGTACTTC. Amino acid sequence: CASSIGTGDEQYF. This sequence joins TRBV19 and TRBJ2-7; D perhaps matches TRBD1 (5 bases). Germline CDR1 and CDR2: LNHDA and SQIVND (reference sequence). Trimming left V 1 base short and J 5 bases short, with 9 bases between. The CDR3 has 13 amino acids.

CDR3 in amino acids: CASSHPGQGALGNQPQHF. In DNA, the CDR3 is TGTGCCAGCAGTCATCCGGGACAGGGGGCTCTGGGCAATCAGCCCCAGCATTTT. The rearrangement joins TRBV28 to TRBJ1-5; 12 nucleotides match TRBD1. Germline CDR1 and CDR2: MDHEN and SYDVKM. The ends lost 5 bases at V and 2 bases at J; junction bases unmatched: 10. The CDR3 contains 18 residues. Full variable domain (missing parts from reference TRBV28 and TRBJ1-5): DVKVTQSSRYLVKRTGEKVFLECVQDMDHENMFWYRQDPGLGLRLIYFSYDVKMKEKGDIPEGYSVSREKKERFSLILESASTNQTSMYLCASSHPGQGALGNQPQHFGDGTRLSIL.

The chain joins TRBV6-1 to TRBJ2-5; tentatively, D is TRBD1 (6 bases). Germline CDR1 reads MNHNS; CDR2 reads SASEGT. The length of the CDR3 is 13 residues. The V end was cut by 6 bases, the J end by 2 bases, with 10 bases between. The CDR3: CASSWTEQETQYF. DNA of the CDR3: TGTGCCAGCAGCTGGACAGAGCAAGAGACCCAGTACTTC.

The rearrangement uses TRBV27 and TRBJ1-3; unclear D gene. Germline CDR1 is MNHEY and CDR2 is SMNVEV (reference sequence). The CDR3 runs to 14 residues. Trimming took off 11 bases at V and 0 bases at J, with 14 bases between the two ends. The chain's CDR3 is CASRSLYSGNTIYF. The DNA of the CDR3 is TGTGCCTCCAGGTCCCTCTACTCTGGAAACACCATATATTTT.

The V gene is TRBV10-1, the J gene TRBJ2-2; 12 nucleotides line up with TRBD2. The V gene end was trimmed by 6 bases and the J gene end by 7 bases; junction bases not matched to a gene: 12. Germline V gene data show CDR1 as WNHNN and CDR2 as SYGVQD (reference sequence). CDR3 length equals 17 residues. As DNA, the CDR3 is TGCGCCAGCAGCGCCCTACTAGCGGGAGGTTTTATCGGGGAGCTGTTTTTT. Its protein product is CASSALLAGGFIGELFF.

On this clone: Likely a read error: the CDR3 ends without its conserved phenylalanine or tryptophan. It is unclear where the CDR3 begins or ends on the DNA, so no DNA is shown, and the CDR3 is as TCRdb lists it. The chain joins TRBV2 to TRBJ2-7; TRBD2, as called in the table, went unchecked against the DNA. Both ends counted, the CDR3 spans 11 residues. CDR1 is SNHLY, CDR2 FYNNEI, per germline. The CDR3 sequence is CASIQRTHHRY.